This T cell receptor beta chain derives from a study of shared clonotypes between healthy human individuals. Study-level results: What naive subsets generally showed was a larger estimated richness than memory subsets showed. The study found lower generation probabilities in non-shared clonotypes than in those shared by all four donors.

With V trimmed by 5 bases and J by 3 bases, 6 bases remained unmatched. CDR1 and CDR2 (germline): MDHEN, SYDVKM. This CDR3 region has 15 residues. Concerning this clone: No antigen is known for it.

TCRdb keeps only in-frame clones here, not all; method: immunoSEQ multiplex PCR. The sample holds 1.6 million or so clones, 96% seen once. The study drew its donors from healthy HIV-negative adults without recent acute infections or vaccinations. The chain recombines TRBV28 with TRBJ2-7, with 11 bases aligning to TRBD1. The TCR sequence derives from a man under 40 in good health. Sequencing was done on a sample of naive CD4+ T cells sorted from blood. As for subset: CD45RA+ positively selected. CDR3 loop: CASSGPGQGDYEQYF. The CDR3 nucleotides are TGTGCCAGCAGTGGCCCGGGACAGGGGGACTACGAGCAGTACTTC.